Listed below are T cell receptor beta chains from one sample, sequenced in a study of OX40 agonist ivuxolimab in advanced cancers. Clones were read by immunoSEQ multiplex PCR, and TCRdb kept only the in-frame ones, dropping some. The sample yields about 50,000 clones, roughly 87% seen once. Sample: CD4+ or CD8+ T cells sorted from blood, taken in a trial of the OX40 agonist ivuxolimab. All receptors come from an adult with an advanced solid tumor such as melanoma, head and neck, liver or kidney cancer. The CDR3 runs from the conserved cysteine through the conserved F or W. The D gene is left open where the match is weak. Clone size appears in some rows only: once, few, many, or a class for an expanded clone.

clone size: -; V gene: TRBV29-1; D gene: TRBD1; J gene: TRBJ2-2; CDR3 DNA: TGCAGCGTCGCCGGGACAGAAAACACCGGGGAGCTGTTTTTT; CDR3 protein: CSVAGTENTGELFF
clone size: once; V gene: TRBV28; D gene: -; J gene: TRBJ2-1; CDR3 DNA: TGTGCCAGCGGTATAGCCGATGAGCAGTTCTTC; CDR3 protein: CASGIADEQFF
clone size: -; V gene: TRBV4-3; D gene: TRBD1; J gene: TRBJ2-7; CDR3 DNA: TGCGCCAGCAGCCAAGGGGACAGGGTCCTAACCTACGAGCAGTACTTC; CDR3 protein: CASSQGDRVLTYEQYF
clone size: -; V gene: TRBV9; D gene: -; J gene: TRBJ2-6; CDR3 DNA: TGTGCCAGCAACCGGCCCGGCTCTGGGGCCAACGTCCTGACTTTC; CDR3 protein: CASNRPGSGANVLTF
clone size: -; V gene: TRBV6-5; D gene: TRBD1; J gene: TRBJ1-2; CDR3 DNA: TGTGCCAGCAGTCAGACAGGGAATGGCTACACCTTC; CDR3 protein: CASSQTGNGYTF
clone size: -; V gene: TRBV5-1; D gene: TRBD1; J gene: TRBJ2-1; CDR3 DNA: TGCGCCAGCAGCTTGGGGACAGGGGGCAATGAGCAGTTCTTC; CDR3 protein: CASSLGTGGNEQFF
clone size: -; V gene: TRBV4-1; D gene: -; J gene: TRBJ1-1; CDR3 DNA: TGCGCCAGCAGCCAAGTGCGGGGGACCACTGAAGCTTTCTTT; CDR3 protein: CASSQVRGTTEAFF
clone size: -; V gene: TRBV7-3; D gene: -; J gene: TRBJ2-5; CDR3 DNA: TGTGCCAGCAGCTTAACCCCGGGACTCACAGAGACCCAGTACTTC; CDR3 protein: CASSLTPGLTETQYF
clone size: -; V gene: TRBV18; D gene: -; J gene: TRBJ2-7; CDR3 DNA: TGTGCCAGCTCACCCGGCAGTGGGGGATACTACGAGCAGTACTTC; CDR3 protein: CASSPGSGGYYEQYF
clone size: -; V gene: TRBV6-6; D gene: -; J gene: TRBJ1-2; CDR3 DNA: TGTGCCAGCAGTCCGACGGCGGGTTATGGCTACACCTTC; CDR3 protein: CASSPTAGYGYTF